This T cell receptor beta chain was profiled in a study of graft-versus-host responses after intestinal transplantation. For the study at large: Multivisceral, liver-intestinal, or isolated intestinal transplants were performed in recipients.

General study results and limits: Ileal or blood samples showed some GvH clones first, and such clones were also found in recipient marrow.

Profiling relied on immunoSEQ multiplex PCR, and the TCRdb table lists in-frame clones only, not all of them. Among approximately 92,000 clones listed, just over 90% were seen once. A word on this clone: Its antigen is unknown.

CDR3 length: 15 residues. Trimming at V came to 2 bases and at J to 2 bases, leaving 4 bases not matched to a gene. The germline V gene has CDR1 SGHRS and CDR2 YFSETQ. This specimen was unstimulated CD8+ T cells sorted from spleen or lymph node cells, taken before intestinal transplant. V gene TRBV5-1 combines with J gene TRBJ1-1; TRBD1 matches 9 bases. This TCR was sampled from a human donor who received an intestinal transplant. DNA for the CDR3: TGCGCCAGCAGCTTATGGACAGGGGATAACACTGAAGCTTTCTTT. Its translation: CASSLWTGDNTEAFF.